This TCR beta chain was observed in a study of T cells expressing NK-cell markers. Germline V CDR1 and CDR2: LGHNA, YNFKEQ. The CDR3 length is 16 residues. After re-calling the 5' RACE reads, TCRdb lists one entry per CDR3 protein, DNA absent. The sample data list about 550,000 distinct CDR3 sequences. The chain is built from TRBV4-2 and TRBJ1-1; the D gene TCRdb calls, TRBD1, cannot be checked with no DNA. The sequence was collected from a man between 18 and 29 years old in good health. The material sequenced was blood T cells: a sorted CD56 or NKG2C T cell subset, CD4+ or CD8+ T cells, or bulk PBMC T cells (not recorded which). The CDR3 loop reads CASSHHSGQGVTEAFF.